Shown below are 29 T cell receptor beta chains from a single sample sequenced in a study of cytomegalovirus exposure and HLA in healthy donors listed by TCRdb under 2017. Libraries came from the immunoSEQ multiplex PCR assay. The multiplex PCR relied on a mix of 60 forward primers for TCR Vbeta segments and 13 reverse primers for TCR Jbeta segments. The source is immuneACCESS, and TCRdb retained only in-frame sequences with V and J called. Part of the clones is not carried over; for the studies checked, unresolved V genes explain less than half of this, and the remainder is unexplained. The sample data list fewer than 200,000 clones, and around 75% of these were observed just once. The top ten hold less than 3.5% of the sample. Material: PBMCs. Receptors were obtained from a female donor in good health and CMV-seronegative.

The rearrangement links TRBV7-9 to TRBJ2-2; 7 bases align to TRBD2. Trimming at V came to 5 bases and at J to 3 bases, leaving 9 bases not matched to a gene. Germline V gene sequence: CDR1 SEHNR, CDR2 FQNEAQ (reference sequence). The CDR3 length is 16 residues. As DNA, the CDR3 is TGTGCCAGCAGCAAAGGCGGGACTATCTACACCGGGGAGCTGTTTTTT. Translated, it gives CASSKGGTIYTGELFF.

The J gene is TRBJ2-5, the V gene TRBV5-4, with a tentative D call TRBD1 (6 bases). CDR1 is SGHNT and CDR2 is YYREEE in the germline V gene (reference sequence). The germline V and J ends were trimmed by 4 bases and 7 bases, with 20 bases remaining between them. This CDR3 region has 15 residues. CDR3 region: CASSGGQYRDGTQYF. The CDR3 nucleotides are TGTGCCAGCAGCGGGGGCCAGTACAGGGATGGGACCCAGTACTTC. Full variable domain (missing parts from reference TRBV5-4 and TRBJ2-5): ETGVTQSPTHLIKTRGQQVTLRCSSQSGHNTVSWYQQALGQGPQFIFQYYREEENGRGNFPPRFSGLQFPNYSSELNVNALELDDSALYLCASSGGQYRDGTQYFGPGTRLLVL.

The V call is TRBV7-9, the J call TRBJ2-7; TRBD2 aligns across 7 bases. The germline V gene encodes CDR1 SEHNR and CDR2 FQNEAQ (reference sequence). The ends lost 4 bases at V and 2 bases at J; junction bases unmatched: 11. The CDR3 runs to 16 residues. CDR3 sequence reads: CASSSPSLAPAYEQYF. The CDR3 DNA follows: TGTGCCAGCAGCTCGCCCTCACTAGCGCCCGCCTACGAGCAGTACTTC. Based on the CDR3 plus reference TRBV7-9 and TRBJ2-7, the full variable domain is DTGVSQNPRHKITKRGQNVTFRCDPISEHNRLYWYRQTLGQGPEFLTYFQNEAQLEKSRLLSDRFSAERPKGSFSTLEIQRTEQGDSAMYLCASSSPSLAPAYEQYFGPGTRLTVT.

The chain has TRBV7-9 and TRBJ1-1; 7 nucleotides agree with TRBD1. The germline CDR1 and CDR2 sequences are SEHNR and FQNEAQ (reference sequence). CDR3 length equals 13 residues. Germline trimming cut 5 bases from V and 7 bases from J; bases unmatched to any gene: 7. In nucleotides, the CDR3 is TGTGCCAGCAGCCGGGGACAGACTTTTGAAGCTTTCTTT. The encoded protein is CASSRGQTFEAFF.

This clone came up once. J is TRBJ1-4 and V is TRBV25-1; the D gene is possibly TRBD1 (5 bases). Germline CDR1 MGHDK, CDR2 SYGVNS. The CDR3 is 15 amino acids. Trimming took off 8 bases at V and 6 bases at J, with 19 bases between the two ends. CDR3 sequence (DNA): TGTGCCAGCTCCATGGTCTCCGGAGGGGATGAAAAACTGTTTTTT. It is translated as CASSMVSGGDEKLFF.

The chain employs TRBV15 and TRBJ2-3, with 7 bases fitting TRBD2. The germline CDR1 and CDR2 sequences are LNHNV and YYDKDF (reference sequence). J was trimmed by 3 bases and V by 0 bases; bases with no gene match: 6. CDR3 length: 16 residues. For the CDR3, the DNA is TGTGCCACCAGCAGAGATAATTGGCGGGAGACAGATACGCAGTATTTT. This encodes CATSRDNWRETDTQYF.

Turning to this clone: At one end the junction does not follow the germline gene, possibly because of a read error. The CDR3 bases are TGTGCCAGCAGCTTAAACAGCGGTTCTGGGGGGTCTGGAAACACCACATATTTT. Translation: CASSLNSGSGGSGNTTYF. The V and J genes are TRBV7-9 and TRBJ1-3; perhaps TRBD1 as D (5 bases). CDR1 and CDR2 from the germline V gene are SEHNR and FQNEAQ (reference sequence). The CDR3 is made up of 18 amino acids.

This rearrangement joins TRBV4-1 to TRBJ2-1, with 11 bases aligning to TRBD2. After removal of 3 bases from V and 2 bases from J, the junction contained 9 bases not matched to a gene. This CDR3 spans 18 amino acids. Germline CDR1 MGHRA, CDR2 YSYEKL. This chain's CDR3 is CASSQVTSGGSTYNEQFF. The CDR3 region has the DNA TGCGCCAGCAGCCAGGTTACTAGCGGGGGTTCTACCTACAATGAGCAGTTCTTC.

Notes on this clone: Other DNA sequences in the sample encode the same CDR3. V gene TRBV7-2 combines with J gene TRBJ2-1, with TRBD2 matching over 8 bases. J was trimmed by 5 bases and V by 3 bases; bases with no gene match: 3. The CDR3 contains 14 residues. Germline V gives CDR1 SGHTA, CDR2 FQGNSA. CDR3 residues: CASSFAGGNNEQFF. The CDR3 DNA sequence: TGTGCCAGCAGCTTTGCGGGGGGTAACAATGAGCAGTTCTTC.

J is TRBJ2-7 and V is TRBV21-1; no DNA check was done on the table's D call, TRBD2. TRBV21-1 represents a pseudogene. This CDR3 spans 17 amino acids. The CDR3 sequence: CASSTSGTSALSYEQYF. CDR3 DNA: TGTGCCAGCAGCACCTCCGGGACTAGCGCCCTCTCCTACGAGCAGTACTTC.

This clone was counted only a few times. This chain connects TRBV18 to TRBJ2-7; D might be TRBD1 (6 bases). Per the germline V gene, CDR1 is KGHSH and CDR2 is LQKENI. The CDR3 sequence is 15 residues long. Trimming removed 6 bases at V and 2 bases at J, with 17 bases between. The CDR3 sequence is CASSEGGFSTYEQYF. The CDR3 nucleotides are TGTGCCAGCTCGGAAGGGGGTTTTTCTACCTACGAGCAGTACTTC.

This clone was recorded once. The chain uses TRBV15 and TRBJ2-7, with D maybe TRBD2 (5 bases). V lost 1 base and J lost 0, with 13 bases in between. CDR1 is LNHNV and CDR2 is YYDKDF in the germline V gene (reference sequence). CDR3 size: 16 residues. CDR3 DNA sequence: TGTGCCACCAGCAGAGGGGATAGCGTAAGCTCCTACGAGCAGTACTTC. Translation gives CATSRGDSVSSYEQYF.

This clone was seen more than once but under ten times. J is TRBJ2-1 and V is TRBV28, with 7 bases lining up with TRBD1. Unmatched junction bases numbered 6, after V lost 7 bases and J lost 0 bases. Germline V lookup: CDR1 MDHEN, CDR2 SYDVKM. The CDR3 loop spans 15 amino acids. The CDR3 coding sequence is TGTGCCAGCATGAACAGGGGCTACTCCTACAATGAGCAGTTCTTC. Translation gives CASMNRGYSYNEQFF.

This chain links TRBV5-8 with TRBJ1-1, with D perhaps TRBD1 (5 bases). Germline-derived CDR1 and CDR2 are SGHTS and YDEGEE. The length of the CDR3 is 14 residues. V was cut by 4 bases and J by 3 bases, with 13 bases left in between. As DNA, the CDR3 is TGTGCCAGCAGCGCCCGGGGGGTTGACACTGAAGCTTTCTTT. It yields the protein CASSARGVDTEAFF.

This clone was detected once. The chain recombines TRBV5-4 with TRBJ2-2, with 7 bases aligning to TRBD1. This CDR3 comprises 16 residues. After removal of 5 bases from V and 2 bases from J, the junction contained 9 bases not matched to a gene. Per the germline V gene, CDR1 is SGHNT and CDR2 is YYREEE (reference sequence). In nucleotides, the CDR3 is TGTGCCAGCAGACCCGGACAGGAAACTAACACCGGGGAGCTGTTTTTT. This sequence encodes CASRPGQETNTGELFF. Variable domain in full (rest from reference TRBV5-4 and TRBJ2-2): ETGVTQSPTHLIKTRGQQVTLRCSSQSGHNTVSWYQQALGQGPQFIFQYYREEENGRGNFPPRFSGLQFPNYSSELNVNALELDDSALYLCASRPGQETNTGELFFGEGSRLTVL.

This sequence joins TRBV29-1 and TRBJ2-4; tentatively, D is TRBD1 (5 bases). The germline V gene encodes CDR1 SQVTM and CDR2 ANQGSEA. V was pared by 6 bases and J by 0 bases, with 15 bases between. The CDR3 has 15 residues. CDR3 sequence: CSVGQGVKAKNIQYF. Here the CDR3 DNA reads TGCAGCGTAGGCCAAGGGGTAAAAGCCAAAAACATTCAGTACTTC.

This clone was seen only a few times. The CDR3 sequence: CASSFPGGETQYF. DNA of the CDR3: TGTGCCAGCAGTTTCCCGGGGGGTGAGACCCAGTACTTC. The chain employs TRBV25-1 and TRBJ2-5; 7 nucleotides align to TRBD2. The CDR3 runs to 13 residues. V shed 5 bases, J shed 5 bases, and the junction held 5 bases outside the gene matches. Germline loops: CDR1 MGHDK, CDR2 SYGVNS.

In its sample, this clone was seen once. This rearrangement joins TRBV7-3 to TRBJ1-2, with a tentative D call TRBD1 (5 bases). Germline-derived CDR1 and CDR2 are SGHTA and FQGTGA. The CDR3 extends over 13 amino acids. The V and J ends lost 5 bases and 7 bases respectively, with 14 bases between them. CDR3 sequence (DNA): TGTGCCAGCAGCCCTTCGGGGGACGGTGGCTACACCTTC. This encodes CASSPSGDGGYTF.

The chain combines TRBV14 with TRBJ2-1, with 7 bases lining up with TRBD1. The CDR3 runs 16 residues. Unmatched junction bases numbered 3, after V lost 1 base and J lost 0 bases. The V gene's germline CDR1 is SGHDN and CDR2 FVKESK. The CDR3, as DNA: TGTGCCAGCAGCCAAGCTGGGGACAGCTCCTACAATGAGCAGTTCTTC. This codes for CASSQAGDSSYNEQFF.

The chain joins TRBV6-1 to TRBJ2-2; tentatively, D is TRBD1 (5 bases). The CDR3 has 12 amino acids. Germline CDR1 MNHNS, CDR2 SASEGT. Trimming took off 7 bases at V and 5 bases at J, with 8 bases between the two ends. This CDR3 reads CASNRGTGELFF. The CDR3 DNA sequence: TGTGCCAGCAATAGGGGAACCGGGGAGCTGTTTTTT.

The V and J genes are TRBV6-5 and TRBJ2-7; 7 positions match TRBD2. The CDR3 spans 14 residues. CDR1 and CDR2 from the germline V gene are MNHEY and SVGAGI. Losses at the gene ends were 2 bases for V and 6 bases for J; bases not matched to a gene: 7. CDR3 bases: TGTGCCAGCAGTTACCAGCGGGATGGGGGCGAGCAGTACTTC. Its protein is CASSYQRDGGEQYF.

The chain has TRBV5-4 and TRBJ2-1; no definite D call. The CDR3 has 15 amino acids. Trimming left V 3 bases short and J 0 bases short, with 10 bases between. CDR1 and CDR2 (germline): SGHNT, YYREEE (reference sequence). The CDR3 DNA reads TGTGCCAGCAGCTCTGGCTCCCTCTCCTACAATGAGCAGTTCTTC. Amino acid sequence: CASSSGSLSYNEQFF.

The chain is built from TRBV28 and TRBJ2-7, with D possibly TRBD1 on 6 matching bases. V lost 5 bases and J lost 5, with 16 bases in between. The CDR3 extends over 14 amino acids. Germline CDR1 reads MDHEN; CDR2 reads SYDVKM. In nucleotides, the CDR3 is TGTGCCAGCAGTGATGACAGGATAATCCACGAGCAGTACTTC. This translates into CASSDDRIIHEQYF.

The V gene is TRBV5-4, the J gene TRBJ1-2; 7 bases are shared with TRBD1. V lost 4 bases, J lost 2 bases, and 8 bases stayed unmatched. Germline values: CDR1 SGHNT, CDR2 YYREEE (reference sequence). The CDR3 has 15 amino acids. CDR3 nucleotide sequence: TGTGCCAGCAGCCGAACGACAGGGAGAAACTATGGCTACACCTTC. This gives the protein CASSRTTGRNYGYTF.

V usage is TRBV2 and J usage is TRBJ2-1; TRBD1 aligns across 7 bases. CDR1 SNHLY and CDR2 FYNNEI come from the germline V gene. The CDR3 loop spans 13 amino acids. Losses at the gene ends were 9 bases for V and 6 bases for J; bases not matched to a gene: 8. The CDR3 sequence is CASLTGVSNEQFF. Here the CDR3 DNA reads TGTGCCAGTTTAACAGGGGTCTCCAATGAGCAGTTCTTC.

The chain has TRBV18 and TRBJ1-1; 7 nucleotides align to TRBD1. Germline V gives CDR1 KGHSH, CDR2 LQKENI. The V gene end was trimmed by 5 bases and the J gene end by 0 bases; junction bases not matched to a gene: 3. The CDR3 covers 14 residues. CDR3 amino acids: CASSTGQMNTEAFF. The CDR3 bases are TGTGCCAGCTCAACGGGACAGATGAACACTGAAGCTTTCTTT.

The chain uses TRBV4-1 and TRBJ2-2, with D perhaps TRBD2 (6 bases). The germline V and J ends were trimmed by 4 bases and 3 bases, with 12 bases remaining between them. The CDR3 runs to 15 residues. Germline assignment: CDR1 MGHRA and CDR2 YSYEKL. DNA for the CDR3: TGCGCCAGCAGCCGGACTACTTTGGACACCGGGGAGCTGTTTTTT. Encoded protein: CASSRTTLDTGELFF.

The chain is built from TRBV19 and TRBJ2-7, with 9 bases identical to TRBD1. Germline CDR1 and CDR2: LNHDA and SQIVND (reference sequence). V shed 4 bases and J 5 bases; nucleotides not matched to a gene: 9. CDR3 size: 15 residues. The chain's CDR3 is CASSTHRGRPDEQYF. CDR3 DNA sequence: TGTGCCAGTAGTACCCACAGGGGGCGCCCCGACGAGCAGTACTTC. The full variable domain, in which reference TRBV19 and TRBJ2-7 provide the parts outside the CDR3, is DGGITQSPKYLFRKEGQNVTLSCEQNLNHDAMYWYRQDPGQGLRLIYYSQIVNDFQKGDIAEGYSVSREKKESFPLTVTSAQKNPTAFYLCASSTHRGRPDEQYFGPGTRLTVT.

The gene calls are TRBV19 and TRBJ1-2; 9 nucleotides align to TRBD1. CDR3 length equals 14 residues. Germline-derived CDR1 and CDR2 are LNHDA and SQIVND (reference sequence). V dropped 4 bases and J dropped 8; count of bases not matched to a gene: 8. DNA of the CDR3: TGTGCCAGTAGTACACGGGACAGGGAAAAGGGCTACACCTTC. Translating it yields CASSTRDREKGYTF.